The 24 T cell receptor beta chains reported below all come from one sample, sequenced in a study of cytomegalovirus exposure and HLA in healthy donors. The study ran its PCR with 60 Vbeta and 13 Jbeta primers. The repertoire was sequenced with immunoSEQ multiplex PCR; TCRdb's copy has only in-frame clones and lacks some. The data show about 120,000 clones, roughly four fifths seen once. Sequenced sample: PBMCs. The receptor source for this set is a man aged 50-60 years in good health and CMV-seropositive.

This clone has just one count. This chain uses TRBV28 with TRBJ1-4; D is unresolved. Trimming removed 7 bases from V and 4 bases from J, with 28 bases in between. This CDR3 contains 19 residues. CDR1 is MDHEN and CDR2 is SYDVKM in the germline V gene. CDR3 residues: CASTLLGRGSLPNNEKLFF. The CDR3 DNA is TGTGCCAGCACCTTACTAGGCCGAGGGTCTCTTCCAAATAATGAAAAACTGTTTTTT. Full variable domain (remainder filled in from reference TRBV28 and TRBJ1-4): DVKVTQSSRYLVKRTGEKVFLECVQDMDHENMFWYRQDPGLGLRLIYFSYDVKMKEKGDIPEGYSVSREKKERFSLILESASTNQTSMYLCASTLLGRGSLPNNEKLFFGSGTQLSVL.

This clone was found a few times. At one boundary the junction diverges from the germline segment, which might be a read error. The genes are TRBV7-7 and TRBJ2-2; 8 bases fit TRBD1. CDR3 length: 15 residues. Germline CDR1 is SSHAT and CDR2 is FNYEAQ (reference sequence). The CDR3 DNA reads TGTGCTAGCAGCTTGGGCAGGGGGCAAGCCGGGGAGCTGTTTTTT. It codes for CASSLGRGQAGELFF.

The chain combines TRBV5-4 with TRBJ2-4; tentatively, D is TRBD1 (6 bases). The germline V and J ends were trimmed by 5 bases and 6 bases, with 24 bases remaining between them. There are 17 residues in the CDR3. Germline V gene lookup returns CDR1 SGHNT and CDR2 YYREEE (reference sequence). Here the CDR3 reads CASSFTRATGTGNIQYF. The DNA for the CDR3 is TGTGCCAGCAGTTTTACTCGTGCCACAGGGACCGGAAACATTCAGTACTTC.

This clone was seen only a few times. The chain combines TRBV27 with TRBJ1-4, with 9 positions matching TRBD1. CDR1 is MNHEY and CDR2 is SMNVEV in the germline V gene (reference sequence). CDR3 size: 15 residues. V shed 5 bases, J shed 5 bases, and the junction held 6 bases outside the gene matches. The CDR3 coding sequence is TGTGCCAGCAGTCGGACAGGGGCGCGAAATGAAAAACTGTTTTTT. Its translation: CASSRTGARNEKLFF.

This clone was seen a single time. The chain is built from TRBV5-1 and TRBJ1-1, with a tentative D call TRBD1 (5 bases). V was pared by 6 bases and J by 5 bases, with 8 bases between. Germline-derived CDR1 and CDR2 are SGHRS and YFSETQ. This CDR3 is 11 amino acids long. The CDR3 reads CASMGGTEAFF. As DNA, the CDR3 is TGCGCCAGCATGGGGGGGACTGAAGCTTTCTTT.

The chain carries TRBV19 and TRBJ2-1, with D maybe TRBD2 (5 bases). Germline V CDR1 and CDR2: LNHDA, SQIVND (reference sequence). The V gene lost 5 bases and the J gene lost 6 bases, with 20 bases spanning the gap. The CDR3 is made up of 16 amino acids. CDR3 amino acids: CASSPRRWTRGNEQFF. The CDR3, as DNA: TGTGCCAGTAGTCCCCGGAGGTGGACTCGTGGCAATGAGCAGTTCTTC.

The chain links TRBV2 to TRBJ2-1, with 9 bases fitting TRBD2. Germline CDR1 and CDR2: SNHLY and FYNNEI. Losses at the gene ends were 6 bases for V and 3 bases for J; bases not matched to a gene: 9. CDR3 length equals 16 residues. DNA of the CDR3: TGTGCCAGCAGCTCGTTGACTAGCGGCCGCTACAATGAGCAGTTCTTC. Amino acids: CASSSLTSGRYNEQFF.

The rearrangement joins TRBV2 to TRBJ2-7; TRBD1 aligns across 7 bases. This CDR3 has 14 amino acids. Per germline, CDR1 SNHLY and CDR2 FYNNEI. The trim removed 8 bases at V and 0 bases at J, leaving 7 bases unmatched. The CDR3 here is CASGETGSSYEQYF. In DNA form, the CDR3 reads TGTGCCAGCGGAGAGACAGGGAGCTCCTACGAGCAGTACTTC.

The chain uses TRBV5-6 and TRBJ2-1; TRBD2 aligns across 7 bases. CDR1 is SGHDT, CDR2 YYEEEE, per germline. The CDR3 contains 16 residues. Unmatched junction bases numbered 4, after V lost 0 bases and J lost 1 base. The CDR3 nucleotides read TGTGCCAGCAGCTTGGGGCTGGGGGGGTCCTACAATGAGCAGTTCTTC. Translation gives CASSLGLGGSYNEQFF.

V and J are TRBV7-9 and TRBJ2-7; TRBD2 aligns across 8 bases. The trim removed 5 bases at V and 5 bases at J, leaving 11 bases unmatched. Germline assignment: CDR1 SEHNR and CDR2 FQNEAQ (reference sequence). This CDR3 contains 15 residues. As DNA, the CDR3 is TGTGCCAGCAGCCCGGCGGGGGGAAGTAAGGACGAGCAGTACTTC. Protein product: CASSPAGGSKDEQYF.

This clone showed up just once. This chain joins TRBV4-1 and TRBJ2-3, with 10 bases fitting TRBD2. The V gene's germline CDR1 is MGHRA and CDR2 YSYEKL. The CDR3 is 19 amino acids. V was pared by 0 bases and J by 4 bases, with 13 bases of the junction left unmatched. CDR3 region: CASSQDRTSGALRADTQYF. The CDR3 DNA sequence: TGCGCCAGCAGCCAAGATCGAACTAGCGGGGCCCTACGGGCAGATACGCAGTATTTT.

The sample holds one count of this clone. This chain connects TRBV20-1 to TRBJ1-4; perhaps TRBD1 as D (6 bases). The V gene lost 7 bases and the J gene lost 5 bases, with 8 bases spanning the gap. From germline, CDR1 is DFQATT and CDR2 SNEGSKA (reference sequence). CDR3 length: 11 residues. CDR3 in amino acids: CSVRGNEKLFF. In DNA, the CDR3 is TGCAGTGTCAGGGGAAATGAAAAACTGTTTTTT.

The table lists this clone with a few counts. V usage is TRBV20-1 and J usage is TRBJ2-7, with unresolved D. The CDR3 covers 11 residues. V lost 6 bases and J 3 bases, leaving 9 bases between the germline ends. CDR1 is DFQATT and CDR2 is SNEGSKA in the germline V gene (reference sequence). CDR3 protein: CSAADLYEQYF. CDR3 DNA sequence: TGCAGTGCGGCGGATCTCTACGAGCAGTACTTC.

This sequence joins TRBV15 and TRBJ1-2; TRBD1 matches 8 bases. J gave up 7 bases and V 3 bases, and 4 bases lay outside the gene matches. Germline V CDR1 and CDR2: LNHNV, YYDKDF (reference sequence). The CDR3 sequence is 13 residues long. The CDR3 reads CATSSNTGGGYTF. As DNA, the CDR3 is TGTGCCACCAGCAGCAATACAGGGGGTGGCTACACCTTC.

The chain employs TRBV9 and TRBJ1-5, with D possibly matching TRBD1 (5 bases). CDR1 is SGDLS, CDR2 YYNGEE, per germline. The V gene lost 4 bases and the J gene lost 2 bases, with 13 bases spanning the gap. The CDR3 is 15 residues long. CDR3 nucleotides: TGTGCCAGCAGCACCGGGGGTTCTGGCAATCAGCCCCAGCATTTT. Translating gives CASSTGGSGNQPQHF.

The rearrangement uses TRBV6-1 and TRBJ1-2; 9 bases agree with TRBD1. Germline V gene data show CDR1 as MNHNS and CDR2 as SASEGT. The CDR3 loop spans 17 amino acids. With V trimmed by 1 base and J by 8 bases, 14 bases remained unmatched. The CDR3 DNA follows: TGTGCCAGCAGTGAAGTCCCTCAGACACAGGGGGCGCGCGGCTACACCTTC. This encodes CASSEVPQTQGARGYTF.

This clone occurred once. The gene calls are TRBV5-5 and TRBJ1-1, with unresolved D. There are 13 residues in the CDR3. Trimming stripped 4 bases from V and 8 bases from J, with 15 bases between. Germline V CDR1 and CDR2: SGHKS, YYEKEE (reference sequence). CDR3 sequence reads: CASSGGRSQEAFF. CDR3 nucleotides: TGTGCCAGCAGCGGAGGACGTTCCCAAGAAGCTTTCTTT.

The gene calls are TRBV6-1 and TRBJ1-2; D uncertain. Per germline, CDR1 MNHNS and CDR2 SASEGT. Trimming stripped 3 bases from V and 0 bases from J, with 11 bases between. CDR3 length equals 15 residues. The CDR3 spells CASSDQPGANYGYTF. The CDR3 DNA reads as TGTGCCAGCAGTGACCAACCGGGAGCTAACTATGGCTACACCTTC.

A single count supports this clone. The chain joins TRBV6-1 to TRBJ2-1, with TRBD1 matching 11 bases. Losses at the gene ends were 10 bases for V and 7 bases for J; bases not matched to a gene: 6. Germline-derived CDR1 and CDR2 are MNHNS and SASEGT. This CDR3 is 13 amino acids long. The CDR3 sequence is CATWTGGSNEQFF. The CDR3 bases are TGTGCCACCTGGACAGGGGGCTCGAATGAGCAGTTCTTC.

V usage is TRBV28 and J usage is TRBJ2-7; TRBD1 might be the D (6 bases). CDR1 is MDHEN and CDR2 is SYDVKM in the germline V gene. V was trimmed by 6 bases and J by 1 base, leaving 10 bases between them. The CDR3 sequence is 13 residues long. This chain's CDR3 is CASSDGQSYEQYF. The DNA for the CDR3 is TGTGCCAGCAGCGATGGACAGTCCTACGAGCAGTACTTC.

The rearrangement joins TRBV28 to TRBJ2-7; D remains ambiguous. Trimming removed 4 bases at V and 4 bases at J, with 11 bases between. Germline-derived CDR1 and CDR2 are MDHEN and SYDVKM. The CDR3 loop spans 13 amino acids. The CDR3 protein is CASSWSAGYEQYF. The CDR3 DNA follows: TGTGCCAGCAGTTGGAGTGCCGGTTACGAGCAGTACTTC.

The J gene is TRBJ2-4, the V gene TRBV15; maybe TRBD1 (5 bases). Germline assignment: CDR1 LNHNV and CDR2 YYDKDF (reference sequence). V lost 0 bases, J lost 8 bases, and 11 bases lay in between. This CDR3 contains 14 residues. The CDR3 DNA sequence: TGTGCCACCAGCAGAGACTCGGACACAGACATTCAGTACTTC. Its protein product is CATSRDSDTDIQYF.

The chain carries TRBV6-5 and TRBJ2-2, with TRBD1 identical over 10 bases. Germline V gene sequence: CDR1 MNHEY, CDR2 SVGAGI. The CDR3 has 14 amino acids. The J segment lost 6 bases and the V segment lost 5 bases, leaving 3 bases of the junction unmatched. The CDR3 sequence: CASSGTGEPGELFF. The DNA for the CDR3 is TGTGCCAGCAGTGGGACAGGGGAACCCGGGGAGCTGTTTTTT.

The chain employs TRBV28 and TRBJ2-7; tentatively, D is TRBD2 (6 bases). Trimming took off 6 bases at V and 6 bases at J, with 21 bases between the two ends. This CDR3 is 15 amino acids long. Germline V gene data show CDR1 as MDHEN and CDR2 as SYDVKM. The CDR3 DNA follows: TGTGCCAGCAGCCCCGGAGGGAGCACGGCCAGCGAGCAGTACTTC. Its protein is CASSPGGSTASEQYF.